What follows describes a single TCR beta chain. This entry is derived from a study of blood T cell repertoires in COVID-19. Whole-study context: PBMCs, B-cell-depleted T cells, or T cells provided the cDNA or gDNA that made up the material.

In the original workflow: For nucleated cells, counts were estimated from reference gene primer amplification. The protocol was immunoSEQ multiplex PCR, while the TCRdb copy is restricted to in-frame clones and leaves out a portion. V and J calls and clone size come straight from that table; D and trimming were deduced from the DNA. The sample lists 30,000 to 50,000 clones, 91% occurring once. The clonotype was recovered from a woman aged 25 to 39 in a cohort sampled during active COVID-19. Sequenced: peripheral blood.

The CDR3 is CAGSPWGDQPQHF. The DNA for the CDR3 is TGTGCCGGGTCACCGTGGGGAGATCAGCCCCAGCATTTT. This chain uses TRBV12-3 or TRBV12-4 with TRBJ1-5; no firm D call. CDR3 size: 13 residues. Trimming cost V 11 bases and J 5 bases, with 16 bases left between them.